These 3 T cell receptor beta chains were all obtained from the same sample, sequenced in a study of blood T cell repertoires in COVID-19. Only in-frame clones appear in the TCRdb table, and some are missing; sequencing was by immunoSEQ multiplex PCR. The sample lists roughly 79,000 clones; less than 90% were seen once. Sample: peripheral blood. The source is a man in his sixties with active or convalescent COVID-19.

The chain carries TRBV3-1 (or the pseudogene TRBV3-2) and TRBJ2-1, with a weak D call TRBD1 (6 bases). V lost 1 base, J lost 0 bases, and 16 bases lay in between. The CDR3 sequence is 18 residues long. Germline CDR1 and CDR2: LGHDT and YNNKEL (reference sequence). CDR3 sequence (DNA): TGTGCCAGCAGCCAAGTCCCCAGGGACATCCTCTCCTACAATGAGCAGTTCTTC. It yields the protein CASSQVPRDILSYNEQFF.

The CDR3 is CASSVAPGQGARKNTEAFF. For the CDR3, the DNA is TGTGCCAGCAGCGTCGCTCCCGGGCAGGGGGCCCGTAAGAACACTGAAGCTTTCTTT. The genes are TRBV9 and TRBJ1-1; the match to TRBD1 covers 8 bases. CDR3 length equals 19 residues. Germline CDR1 and CDR2: SGDLS and YYNGEE. Trimming cost V 2 bases and J 1 base; bases outside gene matches: 16. Variable domain in full (rest from reference TRBV9 and TRBJ1-1): DSGVTQTPKHLITATGQRVTLRCSPRSGDLSVYWYQQSLDQGLQFLIQYYNGEERAKGNILERFSAQQFPDLHSELNLSSLELGDSALYFCASSVAPGQGARKNTEAFFGQGTRLTVV.

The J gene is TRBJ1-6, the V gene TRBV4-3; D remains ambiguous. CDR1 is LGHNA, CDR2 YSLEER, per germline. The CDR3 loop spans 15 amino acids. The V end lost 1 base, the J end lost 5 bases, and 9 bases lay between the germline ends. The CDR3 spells CASSQAVLDNSPLHF. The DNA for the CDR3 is TGCGCCAGCAGCCAAGCCGTCCTAGATAATTCACCCCTCCACTTT.